This TCR beta chain was profiled in a study of T cells in Graves' hyperthyroidism and ophthalmopathy. Whole-study context: Peripheral blood was acquired at first diagnosis, ahead of any therapy whatsoever.

Uncontrolled infection, other autoimmune disease, pregnancy or lactation led to exclusion. Diagnosing involved the use of clinical symptoms, serum thyroxine and TRAb, thyroid ultrasound and orbital computed tomography. V was clipped by 6 bases and J by 6 bases; unmatched bases: 6. In germline, CDR1 is DFQATT, CDR2 SNEGSKA (reference sequence). The CDR3 is 12 amino acids. This clonotype appeared many times. Template material for amplifying TCR beta CDR3 regions consisted of RNA transcripts. A set of HTBI primers served as the primers for a first-round RT-PCR of the TCR CDR3. TCRdb re-analysed the multiplex PCR reads in MiXCR, keeping a single row per CDR3 protein. The data hold 500,000 to 800,000 distinct CDR3 sequences, with approximately 14% observed a single time.

The rearrangement uses TRBV20-1 and TRBJ1-2; 8 bases line up with TRBD1. The sequence came from a woman aged 50 to 60 with Graves' ophthalmopathy. Sequenced: blood. The CDR3 protein is CSATQGADGYTF. The CDR3 bases are TGCAGTGCCACGCAGGGGGCGGATGGCTACACCTTC.